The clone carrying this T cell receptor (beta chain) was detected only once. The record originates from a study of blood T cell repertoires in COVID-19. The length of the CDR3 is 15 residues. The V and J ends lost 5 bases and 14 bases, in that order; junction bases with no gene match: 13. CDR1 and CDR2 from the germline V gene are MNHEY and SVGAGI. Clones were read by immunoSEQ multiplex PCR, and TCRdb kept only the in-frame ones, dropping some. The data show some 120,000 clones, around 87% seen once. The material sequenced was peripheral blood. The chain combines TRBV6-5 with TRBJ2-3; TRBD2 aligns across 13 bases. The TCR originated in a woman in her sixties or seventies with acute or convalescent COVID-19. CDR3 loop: CASSRTSGGQAQGYF. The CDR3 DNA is TGTGCCAGCAGTCGGACTAGCGGGGGACAGGCTCAAGGGTATTTT.